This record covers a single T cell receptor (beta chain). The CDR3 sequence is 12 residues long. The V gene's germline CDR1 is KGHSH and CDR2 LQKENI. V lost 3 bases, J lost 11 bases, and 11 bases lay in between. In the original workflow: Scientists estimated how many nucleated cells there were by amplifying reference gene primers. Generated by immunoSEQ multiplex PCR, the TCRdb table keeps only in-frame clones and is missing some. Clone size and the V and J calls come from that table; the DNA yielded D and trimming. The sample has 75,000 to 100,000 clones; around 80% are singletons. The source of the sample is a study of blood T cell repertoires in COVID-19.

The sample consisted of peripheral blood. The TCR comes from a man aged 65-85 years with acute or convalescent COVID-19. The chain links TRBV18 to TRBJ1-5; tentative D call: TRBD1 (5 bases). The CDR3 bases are TGTGCCAGCTCACCCGGTGACAGCACCCAGCATTTT. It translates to CASSPGDSTQHF.